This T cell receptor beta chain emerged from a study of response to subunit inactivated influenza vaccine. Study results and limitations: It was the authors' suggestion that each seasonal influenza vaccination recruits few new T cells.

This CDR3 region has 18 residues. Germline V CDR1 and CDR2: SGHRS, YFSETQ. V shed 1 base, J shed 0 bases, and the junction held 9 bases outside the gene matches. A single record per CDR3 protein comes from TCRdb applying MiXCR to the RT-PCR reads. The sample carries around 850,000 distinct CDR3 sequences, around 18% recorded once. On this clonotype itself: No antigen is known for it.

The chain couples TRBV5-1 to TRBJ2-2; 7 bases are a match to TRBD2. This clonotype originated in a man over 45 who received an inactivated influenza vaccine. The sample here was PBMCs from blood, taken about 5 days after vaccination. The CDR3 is CASSLRDYLAANTGELFF. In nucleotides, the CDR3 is TGCGCCAGCAGCTTGAGGGACTACCTAGCCGCGAACACCGGGGAGCTGTTTTTT.